This record concerns one TCR beta chain sequence. The V gene end was trimmed by 6 bases and the J gene end by 8 bases; junction bases not matched to a gene: 12. This CDR3 region has 14 residues. CDR1 and CDR2 from the germline V gene are KGHSH and LQKENI. Authors' processing steps: Amplified reference gene primers provided the basis for estimating nucleated cell counts. Clones were sequenced by immunoSEQ multiplex PCR, and TCRdb holds only the in-frame ones, with some missing. Clonal size and the V and J genes are those of that table, whereas D and trimming came from the DNA. The sample holds roughly 400,000 clones; about 83% are singletons and the top ten take roughly 9.4%. Assignment of participants to cohorts was predicated upon participant-reported clinical history. This sample is drawn from a study of blood T cell repertoires in COVID-19. Study background: Both acute and convalescent COVID-19 samples were obtained from the United States, Italy and Spain.

J is TRBJ1-2 and V is TRBV18; 7 positions agree with TRBD1. The source material was PBMCs or T cells enriched from blood (not recorded which). This TCR derives from a woman in her forties or fifties who had recovered from COVID-19. The CDR3 here is CASSPTGEGGGYTF. In DNA, the CDR3 is TGTGCCAGCTCGCCAACAGGGGAAGGTGGCGGCTACACCTTC.